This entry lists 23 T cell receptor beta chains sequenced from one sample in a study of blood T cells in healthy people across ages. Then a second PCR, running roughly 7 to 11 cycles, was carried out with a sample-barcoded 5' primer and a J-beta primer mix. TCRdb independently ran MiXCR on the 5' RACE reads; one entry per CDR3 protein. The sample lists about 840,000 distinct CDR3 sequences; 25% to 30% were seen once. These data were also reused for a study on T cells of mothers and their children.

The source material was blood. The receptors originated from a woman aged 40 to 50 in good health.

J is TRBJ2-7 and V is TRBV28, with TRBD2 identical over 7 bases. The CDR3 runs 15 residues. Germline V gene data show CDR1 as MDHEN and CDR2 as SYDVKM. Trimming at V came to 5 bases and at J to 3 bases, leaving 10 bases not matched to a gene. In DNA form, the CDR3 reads TGTGCCAGCAGTCGCCCCTCGCGGGGGAACTACGAGCAGTACTTC. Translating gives CASSRPSRGNYEQYF.

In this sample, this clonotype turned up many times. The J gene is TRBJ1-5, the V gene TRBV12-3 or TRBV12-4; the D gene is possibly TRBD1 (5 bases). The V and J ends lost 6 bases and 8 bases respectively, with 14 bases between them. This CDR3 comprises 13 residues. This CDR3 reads CASSTGQGKPQHF. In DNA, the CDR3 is TGTGCCAGCAGCACCGGTCAGGGCAAGCCCCAGCATTTT.

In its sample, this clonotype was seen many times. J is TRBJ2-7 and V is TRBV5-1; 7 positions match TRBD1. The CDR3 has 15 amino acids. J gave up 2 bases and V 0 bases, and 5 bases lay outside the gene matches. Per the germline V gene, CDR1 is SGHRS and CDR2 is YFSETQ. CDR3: CASSLEGQYAYEQYF. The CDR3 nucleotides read TGCGCCAGCAGCTTGGAGGGACAGTACGCCTACGAGCAGTACTTC.

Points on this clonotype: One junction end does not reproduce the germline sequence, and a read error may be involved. The CDR3 region has the DNA TGTGCCGGCAGCTTAGCGGCGGGGGGGATTCGCACAGATACACAGTATTTT. Residues: CAGSLAAGGIRTDTQYF. The chain is built from TRBV7-2 and TRBJ2-3, with TRBD2 matching 9 bases. The CDR3 has 17 residues. The germline V gene encodes CDR1 SGHTA and CDR2 FQGNSA.

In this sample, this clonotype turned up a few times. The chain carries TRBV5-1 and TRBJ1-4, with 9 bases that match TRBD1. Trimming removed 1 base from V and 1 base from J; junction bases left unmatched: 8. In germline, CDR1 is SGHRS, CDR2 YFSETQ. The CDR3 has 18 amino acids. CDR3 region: CASSLSDRGGGTNEKLFF. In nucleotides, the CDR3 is TGCGCCAGCAGCTTGTCGGACAGGGGAGGAGGAACTAATGAAAAACTGTTTTTT.

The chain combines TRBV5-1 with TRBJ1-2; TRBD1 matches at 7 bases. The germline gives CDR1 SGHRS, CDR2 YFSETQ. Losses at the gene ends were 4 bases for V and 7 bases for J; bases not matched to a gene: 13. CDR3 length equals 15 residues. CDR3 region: CASSPRQGIGGGYTF. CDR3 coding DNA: TGCGCCAGCAGCCCCCGACAGGGTATCGGGGGTGGCTACACCTTC.

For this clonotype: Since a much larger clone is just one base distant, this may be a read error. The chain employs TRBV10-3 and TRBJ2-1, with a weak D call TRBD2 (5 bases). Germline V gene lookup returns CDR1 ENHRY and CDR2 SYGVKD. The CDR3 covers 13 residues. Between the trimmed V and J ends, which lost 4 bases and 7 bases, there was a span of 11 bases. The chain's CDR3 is CAISGYGVNEQFF. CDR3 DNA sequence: TGTGCCATCAGTGGGTACGGGGTTAATGAGCAGTTCTTC.

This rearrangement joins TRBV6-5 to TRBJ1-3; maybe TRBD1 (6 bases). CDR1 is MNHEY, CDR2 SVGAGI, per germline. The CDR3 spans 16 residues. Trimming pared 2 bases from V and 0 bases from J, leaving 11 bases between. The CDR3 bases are TGTGCCAGCAGTTACCTTCAGGGGCGCTCTGGAAACACCATATATTTT. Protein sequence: CASSYLQGRSGNTIYF.

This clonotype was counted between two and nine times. The CDR3: CSASGTGGKQFF. DNA for the CDR3: TGCAGTGCTTCCGGGACAGGGGGCAAGCAGTTCTTC. The rearrangement joins TRBV20-1 to TRBJ2-1; 12 positions match TRBD1. This CDR3 is 12 amino acids long. Germline CDR1 DFQATT, CDR2 SNEGSKA (reference sequence). With 5 bases clipped from V and 11 bases from J, the junction kept 4 bases outside the gene matches.

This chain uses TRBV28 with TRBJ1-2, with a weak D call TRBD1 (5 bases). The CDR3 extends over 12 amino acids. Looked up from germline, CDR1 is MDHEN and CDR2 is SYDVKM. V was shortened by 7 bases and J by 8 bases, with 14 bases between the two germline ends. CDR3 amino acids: CASTPRGDGYTF. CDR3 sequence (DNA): TGTGCCAGCACCCCCAGAGGGGACGGCTACACCTTC.

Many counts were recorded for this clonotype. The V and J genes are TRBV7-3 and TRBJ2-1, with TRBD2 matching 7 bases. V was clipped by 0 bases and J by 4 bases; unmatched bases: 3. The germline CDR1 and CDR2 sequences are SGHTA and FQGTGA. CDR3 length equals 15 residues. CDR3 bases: TGTGCCAGCAGCTTAACGGCTAGCGGTTACAATGAGCAGTTCTTC. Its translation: CASSLTASGYNEQFF. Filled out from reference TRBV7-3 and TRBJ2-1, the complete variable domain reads GAGVSQTPSNKVTEKGKYVELRCDPISGHTALYWYRQSLGQGPEFLIYFQGTGAADDSGLPNDRFFAVRPEGSVSTLKIQRTERGDSAVYLCASSLTASGYNEQFFGPGTRLTVL.

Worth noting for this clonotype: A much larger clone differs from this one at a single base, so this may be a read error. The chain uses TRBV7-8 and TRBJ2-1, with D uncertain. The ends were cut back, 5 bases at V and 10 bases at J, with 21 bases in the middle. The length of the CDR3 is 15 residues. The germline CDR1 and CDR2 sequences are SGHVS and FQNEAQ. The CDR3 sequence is CASSPPDPSPYEQFF. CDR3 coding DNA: TGTGCCAGCAGCCCCCCGGACCCAAGCCCCTACGAGCAGTTCTTC.

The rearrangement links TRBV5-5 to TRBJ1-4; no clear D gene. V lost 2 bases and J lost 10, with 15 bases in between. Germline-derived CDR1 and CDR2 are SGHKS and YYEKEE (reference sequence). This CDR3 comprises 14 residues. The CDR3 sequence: CASSFPDPPGKLFF. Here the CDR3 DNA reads TGTGCCAGCAGCTTTCCCGATCCTCCAGGAAAACTGTTTTTT.

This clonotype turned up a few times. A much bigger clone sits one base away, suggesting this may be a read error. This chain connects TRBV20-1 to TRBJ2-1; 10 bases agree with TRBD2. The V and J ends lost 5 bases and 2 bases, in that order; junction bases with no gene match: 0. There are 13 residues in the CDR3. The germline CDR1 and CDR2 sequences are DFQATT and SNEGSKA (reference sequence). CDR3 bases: TGCAGTGCTGGGACTAGCGCCTACAATGAGCAGTTCTTC. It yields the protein CSAGTSAYNEQFF.

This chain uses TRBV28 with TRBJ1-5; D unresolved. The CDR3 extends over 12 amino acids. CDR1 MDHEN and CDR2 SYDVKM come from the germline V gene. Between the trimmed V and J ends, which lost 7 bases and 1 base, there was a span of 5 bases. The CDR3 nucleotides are TGTGCCAGCAATCCGAGCAATCAGCCCCAGCATTTT. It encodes CASNPSNQPQHF. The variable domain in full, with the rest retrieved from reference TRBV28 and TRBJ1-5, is DVKVTQSSRYLVKRTGEKVFLECVQDMDHENMFWYRQDPGLGLRLIYFSYDVKMKEKGDIPEGYSVSREKKERFSLILESASTNQTSMYLCASNPSNQPQHFGDGTRLSIL.

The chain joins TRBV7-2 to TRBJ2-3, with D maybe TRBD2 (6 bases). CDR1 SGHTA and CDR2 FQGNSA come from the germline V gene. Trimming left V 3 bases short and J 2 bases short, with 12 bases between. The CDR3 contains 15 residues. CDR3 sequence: CASSLMGLYTDTQYF. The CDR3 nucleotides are TGTGCCAGCAGCTTGATGGGACTTTACACAGATACGCAGTATTTT.

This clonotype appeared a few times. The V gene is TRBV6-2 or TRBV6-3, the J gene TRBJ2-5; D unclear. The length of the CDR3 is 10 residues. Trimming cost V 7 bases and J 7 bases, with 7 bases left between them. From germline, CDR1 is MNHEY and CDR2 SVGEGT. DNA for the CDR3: TGTGCCAGCACCCCGGGGACCCAGTACTTC. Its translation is CASTPGTQYF.

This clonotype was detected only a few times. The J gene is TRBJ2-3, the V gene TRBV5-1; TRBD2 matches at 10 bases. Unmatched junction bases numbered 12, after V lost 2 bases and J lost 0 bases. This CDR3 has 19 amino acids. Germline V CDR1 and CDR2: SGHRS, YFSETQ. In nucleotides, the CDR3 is TGCGCCAGCAGCTTAATTCTAGCGGGGGCCCGTGCTAGCACAGATACGCAGTATTTT. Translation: CASSLILAGARASTDTQYF.

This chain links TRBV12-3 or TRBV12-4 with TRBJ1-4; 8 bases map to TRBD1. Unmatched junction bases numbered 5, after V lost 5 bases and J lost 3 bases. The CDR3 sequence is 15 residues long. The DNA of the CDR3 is TGTGCCAGCAGTGTCCAGGGGGCTCCTAATGAAAAACTGTTTTTT. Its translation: CASSVQGAPNEKLFF.

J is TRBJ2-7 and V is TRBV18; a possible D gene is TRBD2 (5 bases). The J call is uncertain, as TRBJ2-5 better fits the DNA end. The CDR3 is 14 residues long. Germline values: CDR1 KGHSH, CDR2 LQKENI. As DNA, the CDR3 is TGTGCCAGCTCACTCGGGGAAGTCCGGGAGACCCAGTACTTC. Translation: CASSLGEVRETQYF.

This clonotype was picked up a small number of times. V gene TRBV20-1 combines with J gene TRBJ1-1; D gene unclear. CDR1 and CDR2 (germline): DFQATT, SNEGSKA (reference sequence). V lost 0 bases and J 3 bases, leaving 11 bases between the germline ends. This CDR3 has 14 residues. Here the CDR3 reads CSARDPGRDTEAFF. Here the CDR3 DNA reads TGCAGTGCTAGAGATCCGGGGAGGGACACTGAAGCTTTCTTT.

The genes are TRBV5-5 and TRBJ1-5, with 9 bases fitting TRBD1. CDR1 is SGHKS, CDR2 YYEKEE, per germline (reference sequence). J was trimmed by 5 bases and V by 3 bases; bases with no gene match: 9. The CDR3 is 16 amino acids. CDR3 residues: CASSSAGTGPHQPQHF. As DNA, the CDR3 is TGTGCCAGCAGCTCAGCCGGGACAGGGCCGCATCAGCCCCAGCATTTT.

For the CDR3, the DNA is TGCAGTGCTAGCGTGCGAGAGAGCTCCTACAATGAGCAGTACTTC. Amino acids: CSASVRESSYNEQYF. The rearrangement links TRBV20-1 to TRBJ2-1; D unclear. The J call is uncertain, as TRBJ2-7 better fits the DNA end. This CDR3 region has 15 residues. Per germline, CDR1 DFQATT and CDR2 SNEGSKA (reference sequence).